This paragraph covers one T cell receptor beta chain sequence. This specimen comes from a study of blood T cell repertoires in COVID-19. Study details: Samples representing acute and convalescent COVID-19 were sourced from the United States, Italy and Spain.

Only in-frame clones appear in the TCRdb table, and some are missing; sequencing was by immunoSEQ multiplex PCR. The sample has approximately 210,000 clones; approximately 90% are singletons. CDR1 is LNHDA and CDR2 is SQIVND in the germline V gene (reference sequence). Trimming at V came to 6 bases and at J to 1 base, leaving 6 bases not matched to a gene. The CDR3 has 16 amino acids. This TCR came from a woman aged 40 to 50 who had recovered from COVID-19. Sequencing was carried out using peripheral blood. The genes are TRBV19 and TRBJ2-1; 10 positions agree with TRBD2. The CDR3 reads CASRREREGSYNEQFF. The CDR3 nucleotides are TGTGCCAGTAGAAGAGAGCGGGAGGGGTCCTACAATGAGCAGTTCTTC. Full variable domain (missing parts from reference TRBV19 and TRBJ2-1): DGGITQSPKYLFRKEGQNVTLSCEQNLNHDAMYWYRQDPGQGLRLIYYSQIVNDFQKGDIAEGYSVSREKKESFPLTVTSAQKNPTAFYLCASRREREGSYNEQFFGPGTRLTVL.